In this sample, the clone carrying this TCR beta chain turned up once. Authors' methods: By means of reference gene primer amplification, nucleated cell counts were estimated. Assay: immunoSEQ multiplex PCR; the TCRdb copy retains only in-frame clones and omits some. That table gives V, J and clone size, and the DNA gave D and trimming. This sample has about 190,000 clones, with around 73% found just once. The CDR3 sequence is 15 residues long. Per germline, CDR1 SGHRS and CDR2 YFSETQ. The trim removed 4 bases at V and 3 bases at J, leaving 6 bases unmatched. The record originates from a study of blood T cell repertoires in COVID-19. Participants were aged roughly 18 to 95 years, lived in 24 US areas, and enrolled virtually.

This TCR came from a woman aged 45-60 years who had recovered from COVID-19. The chain employs TRBV5-1 and TRBJ2-1; 8 bases line up with TRBD1. The sequencing sample was made of PBMCs or T cells enriched from blood (not recorded which). The CDR3 loop reads CASSQGQGSYNEQFF. The CDR3 DNA is TGCGCCAGCAGCCAAGGACAGGGAAGCTACAATGAGCAGTTCTTC.